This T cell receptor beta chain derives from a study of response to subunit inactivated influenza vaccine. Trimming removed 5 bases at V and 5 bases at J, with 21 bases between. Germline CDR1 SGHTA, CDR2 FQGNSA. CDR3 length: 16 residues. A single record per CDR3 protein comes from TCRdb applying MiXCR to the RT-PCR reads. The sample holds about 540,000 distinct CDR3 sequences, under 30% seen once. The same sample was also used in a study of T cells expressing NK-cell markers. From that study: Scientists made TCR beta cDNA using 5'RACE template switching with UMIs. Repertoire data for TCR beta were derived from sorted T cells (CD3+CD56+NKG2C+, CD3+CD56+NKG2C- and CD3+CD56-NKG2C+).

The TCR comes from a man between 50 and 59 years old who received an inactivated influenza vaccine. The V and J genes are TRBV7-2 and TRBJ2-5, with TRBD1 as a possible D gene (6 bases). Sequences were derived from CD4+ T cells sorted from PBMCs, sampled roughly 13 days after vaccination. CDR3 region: CASSPASYTGTETQYF. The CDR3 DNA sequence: TGTGCCAGCAGCCCCGCTTCCTATACAGGGACCGAGACCCAGTACTTC.